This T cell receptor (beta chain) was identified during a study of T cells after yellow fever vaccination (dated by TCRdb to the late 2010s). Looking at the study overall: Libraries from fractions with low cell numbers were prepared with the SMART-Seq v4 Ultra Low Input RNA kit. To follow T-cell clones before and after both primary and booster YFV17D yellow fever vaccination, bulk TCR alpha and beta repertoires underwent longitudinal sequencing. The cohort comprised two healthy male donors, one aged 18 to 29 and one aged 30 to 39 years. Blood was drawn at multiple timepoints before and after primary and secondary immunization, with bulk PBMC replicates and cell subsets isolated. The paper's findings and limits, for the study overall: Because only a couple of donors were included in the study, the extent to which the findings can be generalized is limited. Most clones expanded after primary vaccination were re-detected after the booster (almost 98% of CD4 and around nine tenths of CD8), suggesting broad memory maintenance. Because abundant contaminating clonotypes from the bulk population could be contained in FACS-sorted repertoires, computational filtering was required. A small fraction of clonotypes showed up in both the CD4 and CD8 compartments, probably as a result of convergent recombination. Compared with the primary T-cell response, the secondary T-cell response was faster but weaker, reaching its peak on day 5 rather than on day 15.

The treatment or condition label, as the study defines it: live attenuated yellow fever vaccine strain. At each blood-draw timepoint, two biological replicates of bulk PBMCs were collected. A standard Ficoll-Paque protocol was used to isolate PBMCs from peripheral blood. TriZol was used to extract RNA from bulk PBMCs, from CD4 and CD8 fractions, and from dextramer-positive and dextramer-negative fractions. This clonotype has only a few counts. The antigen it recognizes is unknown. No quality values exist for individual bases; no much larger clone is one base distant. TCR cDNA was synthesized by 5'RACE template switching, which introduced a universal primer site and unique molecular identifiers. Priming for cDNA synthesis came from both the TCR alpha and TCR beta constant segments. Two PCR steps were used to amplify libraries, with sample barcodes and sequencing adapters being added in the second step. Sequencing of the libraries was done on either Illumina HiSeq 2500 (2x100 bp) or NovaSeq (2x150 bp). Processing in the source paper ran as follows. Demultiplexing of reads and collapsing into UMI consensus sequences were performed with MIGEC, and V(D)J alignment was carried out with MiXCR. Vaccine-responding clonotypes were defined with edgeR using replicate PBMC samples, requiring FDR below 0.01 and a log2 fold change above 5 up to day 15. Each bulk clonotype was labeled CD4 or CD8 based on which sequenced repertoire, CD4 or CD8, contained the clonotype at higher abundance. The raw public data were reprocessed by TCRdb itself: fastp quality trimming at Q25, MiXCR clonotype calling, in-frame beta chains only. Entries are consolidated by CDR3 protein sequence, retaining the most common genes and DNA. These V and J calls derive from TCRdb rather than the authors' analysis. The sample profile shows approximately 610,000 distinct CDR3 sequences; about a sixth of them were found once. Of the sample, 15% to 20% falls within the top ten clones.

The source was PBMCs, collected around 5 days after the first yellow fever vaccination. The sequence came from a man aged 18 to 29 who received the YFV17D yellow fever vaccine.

The DNA reads TGTGCCAGCAGCTTACTCACGAGATTTCCCGGAACCTACGAGCAGTACTTC. This codes for CASSLLTRFPGTYEQYF. The chain is encoded by TRBV7-9 joined to TRBJ2-7, with no confidently assigned D gene. Inclusive of the bounding cysteine and phenylalanine, the CDR3 is 17 residues long. The only DNA kept is the CDR3, 51 bases in frame from the first base. The germline V gene (reference sequence) yields SEHNR for CDR1 and FQNEAQ for CDR2. V gives up 2 bases and J gives up 2 bases, and the segment between their germline ends measures 19 bases.